The 7 T cell receptor beta chains given below trace back to one sample, sequenced in a study of T cell repertoires in ileal Crohn's disease. Data came from immunoSEQ multiplex PCR; TCRdb stores just in-frame clones and leaves some out. The sample has fewer than 4,500 clones; about 80% are singletons. Sequenced material: ileal tissue. The receptor source for this set is an adult with Crohn's disease.

This clone was detected once. This chain connects TRBV11-3 to TRBJ2-7; 7 nucleotides align to TRBD1. Unmatched junction bases numbered 2, after V lost 5 bases and J lost 1 base. This CDR3 region has 13 residues. Germline loops: CDR1 SGHNT, CDR2 YENEEA. DNA of the CDR3: TGTGCCAGCAGCCCCAGGGGGTCCTACGAGCAGTACTTC. Protein sequence: CASSPRGSYEQYF. Using reference TRBV11-3 and TRBJ2-7 for the parts outside the CDR3, the full variable domain is EAGVVQSPRYKIIEKKQPVAFWCNPISGHNTLYWYLQNLGQGPELLIRYENEEAVDDSQLPKDRFSAERLKGVDSTLKIQPAELGDSAVYLCASSPRGSYEQYFGPGTRLTVT.

The chain has TRBV4-1 and TRBJ2-3, with D possibly matching TRBD2 (5 bases). Germline V gives CDR1 MGHRA, CDR2 YSYEKL. The length of the CDR3 is 14 residues. Trimming removed 4 bases from V and 2 bases from J, with 10 bases in between. The CDR3, as DNA: TGCGCCAGCAGCCCATTGGACTCCACAGATACGCAGTATTTT. Protein sequence: CASSPLDSTDTQYF.

The rearrangement links TRBV29-1 to TRBJ1-3; D not resolved. The CDR3 extends over 13 amino acids. Per the germline V gene, CDR1 is SQVTM and CDR2 is ANQGSEA. The ends were cut back, 6 bases at V and 4 bases at J, with 13 bases in the middle. The CDR3: CSVEQLLGNTIYF. The CDR3, as DNA: TGCAGCGTCGAACAACTTCTAGGAAACACCATATATTTT.

This clone was seen a few times. V is TRBV5-8 and J is TRBJ2-5, with a tentative D call TRBD2 (6 bases). This CDR3 is 15 amino acids long. The V gene's germline CDR1 is SGHTS and CDR2 YDEGEE. V lost 5 bases, J lost 2 bases, and 16 bases lay in between. The CDR3 DNA follows: TGTGCCAGCAGTAGGCTTGGAGGGAGTCAAGAGACCCAGTACTTC. Protein product: CASSRLGGSQETQYF.

This clone was seen only once. The chain is built from TRBV18 and TRBJ1-5, with D tentatively TRBD1 (5 bases). Trimming left V 6 bases short and J 2 bases short, with 17 bases between. Germline CDR1 KGHSH, CDR2 LQKENI. This CDR3 has 16 amino acids. CDR3 loop: CASSLGGGRGNQPQHF. CDR3 in DNA: TGTGCCAGCTCCCTCGGGGGGGGTAGGGGCAATCAGCCCCAGCATTTT.

For this clone: The sample carries other DNA sequences with the same CDR3. V is TRBV18 and J is TRBJ1-6; D is undetermined. This CDR3 is 15 amino acids long. V dropped 6 bases and J dropped 7 bases, with 16 bases sitting between them. Looked up from germline, CDR1 is KGHSH and CDR2 is LQKENI. In nucleotides, the CDR3 is TGTGCCAGCTCGGCGTACACCCCGGAGAATTCACCCCTCCACTTT. It specifies CASSAYTPENSPLHF.

This clone turned up a few times. The gene calls are TRBV19 and TRBJ1-3; D is uncertain. The CDR3 length is 13 residues. The V gene lost 6 bases and the J gene lost 8 bases, with 14 bases spanning the gap. Germline values: CDR1 LNHDA, CDR2 SQIVND (reference sequence). The CDR3 DNA follows: TGTGCCAGTAGCGACAACGTAGGCTACACCATATATTTT. Protein sequence: CASSDNVGYTIYF.